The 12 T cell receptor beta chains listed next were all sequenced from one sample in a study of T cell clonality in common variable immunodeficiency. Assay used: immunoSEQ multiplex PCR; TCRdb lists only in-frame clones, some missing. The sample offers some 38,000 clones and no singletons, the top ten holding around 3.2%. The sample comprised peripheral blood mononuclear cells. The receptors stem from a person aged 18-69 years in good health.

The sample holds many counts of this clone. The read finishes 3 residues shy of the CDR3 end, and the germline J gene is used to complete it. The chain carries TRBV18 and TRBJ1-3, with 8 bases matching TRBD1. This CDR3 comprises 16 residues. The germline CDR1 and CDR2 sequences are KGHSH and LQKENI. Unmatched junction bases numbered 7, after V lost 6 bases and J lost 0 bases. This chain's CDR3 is CASSSGTGLSGNTIYF. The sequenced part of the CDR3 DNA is TGTGCCAGCTCGTCCGGGACAGGACTCTCTGGAAACACC.

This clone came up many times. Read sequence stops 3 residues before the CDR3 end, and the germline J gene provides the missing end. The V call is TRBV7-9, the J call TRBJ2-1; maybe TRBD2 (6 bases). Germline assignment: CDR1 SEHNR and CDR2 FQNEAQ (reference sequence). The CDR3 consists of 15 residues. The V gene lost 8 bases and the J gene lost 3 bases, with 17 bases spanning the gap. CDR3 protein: CASGTGSEYYNEQFF. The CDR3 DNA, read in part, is TGTGCCAGCGGGACTGGCAGCGAGTACTACAATGAG.

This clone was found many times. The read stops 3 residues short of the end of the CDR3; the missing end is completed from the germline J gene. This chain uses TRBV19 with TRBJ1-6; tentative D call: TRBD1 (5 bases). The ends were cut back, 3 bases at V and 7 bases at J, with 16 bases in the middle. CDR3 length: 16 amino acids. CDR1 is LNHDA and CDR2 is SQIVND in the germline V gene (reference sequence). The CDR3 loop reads CASSIRGVGENSPLHF. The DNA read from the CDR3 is TGTGCCAGTAGTATCCGGGGGGTTGGTGAGAATTCACCC.

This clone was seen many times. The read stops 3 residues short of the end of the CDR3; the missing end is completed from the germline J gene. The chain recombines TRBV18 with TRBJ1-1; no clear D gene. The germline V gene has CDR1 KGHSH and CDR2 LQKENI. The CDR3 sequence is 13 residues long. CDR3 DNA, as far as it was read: TGTGCCAGCTCACCGCTCATGGCTGAGGAA. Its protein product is CASSPLMAEE. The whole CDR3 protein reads CASSPLMAEEAFF.

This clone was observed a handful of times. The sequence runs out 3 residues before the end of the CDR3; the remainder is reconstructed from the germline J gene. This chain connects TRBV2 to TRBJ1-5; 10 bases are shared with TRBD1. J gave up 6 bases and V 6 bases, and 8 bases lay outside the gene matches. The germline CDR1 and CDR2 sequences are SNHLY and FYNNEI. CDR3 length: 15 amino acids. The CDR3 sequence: CASRGQGVKVQPQHF. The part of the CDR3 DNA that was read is TGTGCCAGCAGAGGACAGGGGGTGAAGGTTCAGCCC.

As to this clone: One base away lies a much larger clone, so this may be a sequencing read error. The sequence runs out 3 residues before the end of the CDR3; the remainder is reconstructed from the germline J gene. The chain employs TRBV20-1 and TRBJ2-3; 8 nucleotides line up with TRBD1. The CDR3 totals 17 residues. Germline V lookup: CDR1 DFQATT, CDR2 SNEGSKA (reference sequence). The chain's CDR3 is CSAISGGARFSNQPQYF. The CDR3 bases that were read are TGCAGTGCTATTTCAGGGGGCGCGAGGTTCAGCAATCAGCCG.

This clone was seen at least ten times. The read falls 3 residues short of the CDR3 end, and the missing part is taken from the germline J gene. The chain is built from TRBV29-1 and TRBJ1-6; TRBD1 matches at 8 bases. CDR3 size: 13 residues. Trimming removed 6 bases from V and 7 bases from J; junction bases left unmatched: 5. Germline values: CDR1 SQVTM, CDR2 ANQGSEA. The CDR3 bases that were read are TGCAGCGTCAGGACAGGGCTGAATTCACCC. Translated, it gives CSVRTGLNSP. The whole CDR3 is CSVRTGLNSPLHF.

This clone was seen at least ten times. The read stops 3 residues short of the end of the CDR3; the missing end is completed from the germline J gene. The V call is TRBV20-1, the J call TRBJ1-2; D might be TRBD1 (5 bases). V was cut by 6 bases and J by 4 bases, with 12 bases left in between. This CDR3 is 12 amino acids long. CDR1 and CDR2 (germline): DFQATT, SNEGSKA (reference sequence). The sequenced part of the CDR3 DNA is TGCAGTGCCCAGACAGTCATCTATGGC. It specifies CSAQTVIYG. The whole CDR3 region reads CSAQTVIYGYTF.

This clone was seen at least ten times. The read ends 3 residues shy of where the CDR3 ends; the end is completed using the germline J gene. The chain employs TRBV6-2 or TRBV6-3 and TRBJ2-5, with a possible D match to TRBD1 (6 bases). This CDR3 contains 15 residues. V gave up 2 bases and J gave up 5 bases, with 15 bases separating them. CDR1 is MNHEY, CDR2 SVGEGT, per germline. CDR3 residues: CASSYRASQGETQYF. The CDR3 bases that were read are TGTGCCAGCAGTTACAGAGCTAGCCAGGGGGAGACC.

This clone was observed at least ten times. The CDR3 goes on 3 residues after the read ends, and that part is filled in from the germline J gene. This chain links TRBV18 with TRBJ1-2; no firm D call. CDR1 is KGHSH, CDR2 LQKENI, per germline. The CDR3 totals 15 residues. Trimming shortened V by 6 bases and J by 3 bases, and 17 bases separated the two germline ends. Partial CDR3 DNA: TGTGCCAGCTCCCTCGGCGGGGTGCGTGACTATGGC. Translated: CASSLGGVRDYG. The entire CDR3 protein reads CASSLGGVRDYGYTF.

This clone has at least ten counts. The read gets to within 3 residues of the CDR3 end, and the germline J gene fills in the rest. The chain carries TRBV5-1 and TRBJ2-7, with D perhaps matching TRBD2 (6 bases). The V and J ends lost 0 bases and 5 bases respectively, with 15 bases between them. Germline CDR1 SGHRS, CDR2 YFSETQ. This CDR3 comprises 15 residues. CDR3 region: CASSLEGLRGHEQYF. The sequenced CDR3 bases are TGCGCCAGCAGCTTGGAGGGACTGAGGGGCCACGAG.

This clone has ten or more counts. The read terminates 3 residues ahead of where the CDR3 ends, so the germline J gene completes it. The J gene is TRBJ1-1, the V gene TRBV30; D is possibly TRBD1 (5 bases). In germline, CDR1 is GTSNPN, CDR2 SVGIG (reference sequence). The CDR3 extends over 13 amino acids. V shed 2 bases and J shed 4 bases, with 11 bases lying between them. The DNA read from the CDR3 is TGTGCCTGGAGTATATGGAGGGGCACTGAA. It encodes CAWSIWRGTE. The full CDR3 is CAWSIWRGTEAFF.